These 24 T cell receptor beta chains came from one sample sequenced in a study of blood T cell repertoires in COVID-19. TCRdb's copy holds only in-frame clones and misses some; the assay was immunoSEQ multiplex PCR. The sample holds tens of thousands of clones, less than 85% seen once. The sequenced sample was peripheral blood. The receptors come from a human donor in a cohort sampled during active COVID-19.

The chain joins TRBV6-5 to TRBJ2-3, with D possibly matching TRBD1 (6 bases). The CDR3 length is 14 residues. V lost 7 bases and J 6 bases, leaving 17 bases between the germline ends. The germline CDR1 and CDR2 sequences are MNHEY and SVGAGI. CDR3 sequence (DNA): TGTGCCAGCACGCCTACAGGGCGTGGGGATACGCAGTATTTT. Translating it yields CASTPTGRGDTQYF.

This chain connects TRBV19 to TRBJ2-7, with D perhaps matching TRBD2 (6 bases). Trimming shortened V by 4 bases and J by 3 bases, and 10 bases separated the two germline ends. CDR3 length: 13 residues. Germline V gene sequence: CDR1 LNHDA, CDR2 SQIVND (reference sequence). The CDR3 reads CASSKAGIYEQYF. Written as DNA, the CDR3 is TGTGCCAGTAGTAAGGCGGGAATCTACGAGCAGTACTTC.

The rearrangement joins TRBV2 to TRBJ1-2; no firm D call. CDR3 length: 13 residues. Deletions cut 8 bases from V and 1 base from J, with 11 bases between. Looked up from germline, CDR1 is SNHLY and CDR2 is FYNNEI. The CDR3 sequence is CASARDYNYGYTF. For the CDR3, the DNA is TGTGCCAGCGCCAGAGACTATAACTATGGCTACACCTTC.

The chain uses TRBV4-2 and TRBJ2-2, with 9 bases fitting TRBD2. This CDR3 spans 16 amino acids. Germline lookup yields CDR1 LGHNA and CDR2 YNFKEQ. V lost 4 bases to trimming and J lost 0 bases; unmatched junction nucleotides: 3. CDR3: CASSPGLATNTGELFF. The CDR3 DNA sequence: TGTGCCAGCAGCCCCGGACTAGCGACGAACACCGGGGAGCTGTTTTTT.

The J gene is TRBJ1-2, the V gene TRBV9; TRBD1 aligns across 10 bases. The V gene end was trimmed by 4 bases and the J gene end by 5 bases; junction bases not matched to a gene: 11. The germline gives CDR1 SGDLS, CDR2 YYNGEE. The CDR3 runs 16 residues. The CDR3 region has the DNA TGTGCCAGCAGCCCCAGCCTGGACAGGGGGTATTATGGCTACACCTTC. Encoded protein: CASSPSLDRGYYGYTF. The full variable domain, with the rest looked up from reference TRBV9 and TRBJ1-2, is DSGVTQTPKHLITATGQRVTLRCSPRSGDLSVYWYQQSLDQGLQFLIQYYNGEERAKGNILERFSAQQFPDLHSELNLSSLELGDSALYFCASSPSLDRGYYGYTFGSGTRLTVV.

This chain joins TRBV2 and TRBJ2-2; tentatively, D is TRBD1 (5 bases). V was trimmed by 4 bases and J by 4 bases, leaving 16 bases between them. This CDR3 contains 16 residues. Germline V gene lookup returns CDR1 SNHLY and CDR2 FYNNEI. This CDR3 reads CASSASTGRVTGELFF. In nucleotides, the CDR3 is TGTGCCAGCAGTGCCTCGACTGGCAGGGTCACCGGGGAGCTGTTTTTT.

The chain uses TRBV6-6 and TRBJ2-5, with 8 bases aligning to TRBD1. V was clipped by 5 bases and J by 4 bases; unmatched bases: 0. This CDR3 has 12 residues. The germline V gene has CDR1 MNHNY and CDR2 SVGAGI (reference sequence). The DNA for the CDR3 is TGTGCCAGCAGTGACAGGGGAGAGACCCAGTACTTC. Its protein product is CASSDRGETQYF.

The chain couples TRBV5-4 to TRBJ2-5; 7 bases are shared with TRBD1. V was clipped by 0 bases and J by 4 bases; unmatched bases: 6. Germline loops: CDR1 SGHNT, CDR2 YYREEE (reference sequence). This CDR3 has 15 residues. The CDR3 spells CASSLGPGGRETQYF. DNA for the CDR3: TGTGCCAGCAGCTTGGGGCCAGGGGGTAGAGAGACCCAGTACTTC.

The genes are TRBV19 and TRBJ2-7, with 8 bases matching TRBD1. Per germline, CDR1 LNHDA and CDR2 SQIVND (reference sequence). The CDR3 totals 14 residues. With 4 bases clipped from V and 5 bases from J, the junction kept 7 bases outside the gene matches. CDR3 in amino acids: CASSRARGHDEQYF. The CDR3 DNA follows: TGTGCCAGTAGTAGGGCCAGGGGGCACGACGAGCAGTACTTC.

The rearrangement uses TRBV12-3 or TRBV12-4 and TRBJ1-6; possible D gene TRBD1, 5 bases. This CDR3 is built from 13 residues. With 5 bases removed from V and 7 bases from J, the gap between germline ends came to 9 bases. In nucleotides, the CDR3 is TGTGCCAGCAGTGTAGGGGCAAATTCACCCCTCCACTTT. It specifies CASSVGANSPLHF.

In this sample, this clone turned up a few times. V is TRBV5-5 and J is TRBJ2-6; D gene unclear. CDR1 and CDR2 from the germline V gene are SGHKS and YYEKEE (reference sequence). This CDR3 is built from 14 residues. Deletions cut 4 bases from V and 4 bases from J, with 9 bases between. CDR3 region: CASSESVGANVLTF. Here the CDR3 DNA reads TGTGCCAGCAGCGAGTCTGTCGGGGCCAACGTCCTGACTTTC. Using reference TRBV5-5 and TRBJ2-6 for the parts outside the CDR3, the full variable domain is DAGVTQSPTHLIKTRGQQVTLRCSPISGHKSVSWYQQVLGQGPQFIFQYYEKEERGRGNFPDRFSARQFPNYSSELNVNALLLGDSALYLCASSESVGANVLTFGAGSRLTVL.

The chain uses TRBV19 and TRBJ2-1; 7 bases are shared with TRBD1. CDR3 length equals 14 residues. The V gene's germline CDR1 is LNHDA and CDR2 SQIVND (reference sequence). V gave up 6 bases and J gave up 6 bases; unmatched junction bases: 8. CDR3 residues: CASSEGGYSNEQFF. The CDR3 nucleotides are TGTGCCAGTAGCGAAGGGGGCTATAGCAATGAGCAGTTCTTC. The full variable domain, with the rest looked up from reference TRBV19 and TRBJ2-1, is DGGITQSPKYLFRKEGQNVTLSCEQNLNHDAMYWYRQDPGQGLRLIYYSQIVNDFQKGDIAEGYSVSREKKESFPLTVTSAQKNPTAFYLCASSEGGYSNEQFFGPGTRLTVL.

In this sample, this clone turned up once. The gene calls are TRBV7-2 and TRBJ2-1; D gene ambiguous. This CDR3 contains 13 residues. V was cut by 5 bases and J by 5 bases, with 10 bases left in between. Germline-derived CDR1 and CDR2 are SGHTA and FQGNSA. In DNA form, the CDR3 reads TGTGCCAGCAGCCCCGAACTGAACAATGAGCAGTTCTTC. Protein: CASSPELNNEQFF.

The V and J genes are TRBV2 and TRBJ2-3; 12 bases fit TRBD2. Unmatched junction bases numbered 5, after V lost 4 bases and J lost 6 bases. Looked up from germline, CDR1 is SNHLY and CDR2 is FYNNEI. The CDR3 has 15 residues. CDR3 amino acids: CASSGLAGGLDTQYF. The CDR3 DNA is TGTGCCAGCAGTGGCCTAGCGGGGGGGCTTGATACGCAGTATTTT. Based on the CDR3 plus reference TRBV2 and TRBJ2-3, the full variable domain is EPEVTQTPSHQVTQMGQEVILRCVPISNHLYFYWYRQILGQKVEFLVSFYNNEISEKSEIFDDQFSVERPDGSNFTLKIRSTKLEDSAMYFCASSGLAGGLDTQYFGPGTRLTVL.

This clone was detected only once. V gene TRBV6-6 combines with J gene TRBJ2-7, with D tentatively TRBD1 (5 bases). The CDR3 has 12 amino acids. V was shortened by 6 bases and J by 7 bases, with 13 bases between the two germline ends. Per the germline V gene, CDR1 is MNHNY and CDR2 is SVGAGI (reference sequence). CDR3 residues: CASRAAGWEQYF. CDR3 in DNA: TGTGCCAGCAGGGCAGCAGGGTGGGAGCAGTACTTC.

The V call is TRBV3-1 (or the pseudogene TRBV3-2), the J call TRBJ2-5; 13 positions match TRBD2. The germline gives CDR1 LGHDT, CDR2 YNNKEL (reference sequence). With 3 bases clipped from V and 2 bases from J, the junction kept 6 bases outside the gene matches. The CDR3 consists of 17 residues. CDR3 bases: TGTGCCAGCAGCCAGCAGATGACTAGCGGGAGGCAAGAGACCCAGTACTTC. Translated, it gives CASSQQMTSGRQETQYF.

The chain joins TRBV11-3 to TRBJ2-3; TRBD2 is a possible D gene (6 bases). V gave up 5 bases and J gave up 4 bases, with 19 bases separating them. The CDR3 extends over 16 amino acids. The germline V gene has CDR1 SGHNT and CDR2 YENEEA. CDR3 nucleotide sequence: TGTGCCAGCAGCAAGACCACGGCGGGAAGAGCAGATACGCAGTATTTT. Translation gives CASSKTTAGRADTQYF.

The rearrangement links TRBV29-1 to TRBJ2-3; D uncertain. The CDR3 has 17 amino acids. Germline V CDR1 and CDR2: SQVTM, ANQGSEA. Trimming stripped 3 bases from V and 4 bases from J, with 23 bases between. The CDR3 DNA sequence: TGCAGCGTTGACAGTCGCACAGCCCAATTGGTCGCAGATACGCAGTATTTT. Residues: CSVDSRTAQLVADTQYF.

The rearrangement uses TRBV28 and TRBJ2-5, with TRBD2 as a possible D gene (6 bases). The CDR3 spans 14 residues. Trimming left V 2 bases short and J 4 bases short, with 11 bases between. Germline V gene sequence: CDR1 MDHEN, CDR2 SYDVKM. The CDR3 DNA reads TGTGCCAGCAGTTTACTAGCGTTACGAGAGACCCAGTACTTC. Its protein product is CASSLLALRETQYF.

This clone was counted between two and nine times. In nucleotides, the CDR3 is TGTGCCAGCAGCTCCCGGGGCAGGGGTTCCTACAATGAGCAGTTCTTC. Encoded protein: CASSSRGRGSYNEQFF. The chain combines TRBV7-3 with TRBJ2-1; the D gene is possibly TRBD1 (6 bases). This CDR3 is 16 amino acids long. The V gene lost 4 bases and the J gene lost 1 base, with 14 bases spanning the gap. The germline gives CDR1 SGHTA, CDR2 FQGTGA.

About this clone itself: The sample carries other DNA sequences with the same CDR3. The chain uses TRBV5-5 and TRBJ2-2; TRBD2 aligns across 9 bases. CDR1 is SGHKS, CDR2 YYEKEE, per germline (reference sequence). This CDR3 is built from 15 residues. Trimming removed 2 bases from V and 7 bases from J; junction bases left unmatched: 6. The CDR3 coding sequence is TGTGCCAGCAGCTTCGTGGCGGGGGGGCTCGGGGAGCTGTTTTTT. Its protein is CASSFVAGGLGELFF.

CDR3 nucleotides: TGTGCCAGCAGCTACTCAGGGAGGCCGGGCTCCTACGAGCAGTACTTC. It encodes CASSYSGRPGSYEQYF. The V call is TRBV5-4, the J call TRBJ2-7, with D tentatively TRBD2 (6 bases). Germline-derived CDR1 and CDR2 are SGHNT and YYREEE (reference sequence). V was trimmed by 3 bases and J by 0 bases, leaving 16 bases between them. The CDR3 loop spans 16 amino acids.

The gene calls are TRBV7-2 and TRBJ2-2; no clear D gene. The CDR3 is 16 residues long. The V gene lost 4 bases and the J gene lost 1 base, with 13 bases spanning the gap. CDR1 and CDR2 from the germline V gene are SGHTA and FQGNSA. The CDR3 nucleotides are TGTGCCAGCAGCTCCCCCCTACACAGGAACACCGGGGAGCTGTTTTTT. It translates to CASSSPLHRNTGELFF.

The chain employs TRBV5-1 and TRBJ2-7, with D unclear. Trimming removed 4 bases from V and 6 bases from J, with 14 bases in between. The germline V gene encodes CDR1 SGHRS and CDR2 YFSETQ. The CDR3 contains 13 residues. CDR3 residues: CASSLGPMGEQYF. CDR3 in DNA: TGCGCCAGCAGCCTAGGTCCCATGGGCGAGCAGTACTTC.